This T cell receptor beta chain appears in the sequencing data of a study of cytomegalovirus exposure and HLA in healthy donors. PCR amplification relied on 60 Vbeta primers (plus 13 Jbeta primers). Repertoires were generated with immunoSEQ multiplex PCR, while TCRdb's copy carries only in-frame clones and drops some. The sample shows about 180,000 clones, roughly 79% of them seen only once. CDR1 is GTSNPN and CDR2 is SVGIG in the germline V gene (reference sequence). Between the trimmed V and J ends, which lost 4 bases and 1 base, there was a span of 10 bases. CDR3 length equals 13 residues. The chain recombines TRBV30 with TRBJ1-1; D ambiguous. The source is a male donor in good health and CMV-seronegative. The specimen sequenced was PBMCs. The CDR3 region is CAWTLRANTEAFF. DNA for the CDR3: TGTGCCTGGACTCTGAGAGCGAACACTGAAGCTTTCTTT.